This T cell receptor (beta chain) was found in a study of early T cells in non-severe SARS-CoV-2 infection. Each CDR3 protein gets one entry after TCRdb re-called the 5' RACE reads with MiXCR. The sample contains roughly 70,000 distinct CDR3 sequences, roughly 18% of which appear only once. Per the germline V gene, CDR1 is SNHLY and CDR2 is FYNNEI. The CDR3 spans 13 residues. With V trimmed by 7 bases and J by 0 bases, 3 bases remained unmatched. The specimen comprised whole blood, sampled at baseline. This chain uses TRBV2 with TRBJ2-7; 7 bases are a match to TRBD1. The TCR sequence derives from an adult who was a healthcare worker with PCR-confirmed SARS-CoV-2 infection or an uninfected control (not recorded which). Here the CDR3 reads CASNRDSSYEQYF. The CDR3, as DNA: TGTGCCAGCAATCGGGACAGCTCCTACGAGCAGTACTTC.